These 21 T cell receptor beta chains were all obtained from the same sample, sequenced in a study of T cells in Graves' hyperthyroidism and ophthalmopathy (dated by TCRdb to 2018 to 2020). Libraries were constructed by multiplex PCR. Sequenced using an Illumina HiSeq 2000. The TCR beta CDR3 regions were amplified from the RNA transcripts. A first-round RT-PCR of the TCR CDR3 used the HTBI primer set with the Qiagen OneStep RT-PCR kit. Clones were called with MiXCR by TCRdb after fastp trimmed the public reads at Q25, and only in-frame beta chains were retained. Rows are unified per CDR3 protein, each entry keeping the most common DNA and genes. In all, the sample holds a few hundred thousand distinct CDR3 sequences, and approximately 15% of those were seen once. Roughly 6.2% of the sample rests with the top ten. The sequenced sample was blood. Source of these receptors: a woman aged 25 to 39 with Graves' hyperthyroidism that later progressed to Graves' ophthalmopathy.

V and J are TRBV11-1 and TRBJ2-3; D unresolved. The CDR3 consists of 16 residues. V lost 4 bases and J lost 0, with 14 bases in between. Looked up from germline, CDR1 is SGHAT and CDR2 is FQDESV (reference sequence). The CDR3 loop reads CASSSANGGSTDTQYF. CDR3 bases: TGTGCCAGCAGCTCCGCCAACGGCGGTAGCACAGATACGCAGTATTTT.

This clonotype has a count of ten or more. The chain employs TRBV2 and TRBJ2-2; 9 nucleotides match TRBD2. The CDR3 is 15 residues long. After removal of 4 bases from V and 1 base from J, the junction contained 1 base not matched to a gene. Germline CDR1 and CDR2: SNHLY and FYNNEI. For the CDR3, the DNA is TGTGCCAGCAGTGTACTAGCGGGGAACACCGGGGAGCTGTTTTTT. It translates to CASSVLAGNTGELFF.

This chain joins TRBV7-8 and TRBJ2-1; 7 nucleotides agree with TRBD2. This CDR3 is 15 amino acids long. With V trimmed by 4 bases and J by 0 bases, 3 bases remained unmatched. CDR1 SGHVS and CDR2 FQNEAQ come from the germline V gene. The CDR3 protein is CASSSKRGSYNEQFF. The DNA of the CDR3 is TGTGCCAGCAGCTCGAAGCGGGGCTCCTACAATGAGCAGTTCTTC.

With regard to this clonotype: A read error may explain this, as a much larger clone is one base away. This rearrangement joins TRBV6-5 to TRBJ1-4; D unresolved. CDR3 length: 14 amino acids. Germline V gene sequence: CDR1 MNHEY, CDR2 SVGAGI. The CDR3 sequence: CAGSYSDVNEKLFF. The CDR3 nucleotides are TGTGCCGGCAGTTACTCCGACGTTAATGAAAAACTGTTTTTT.

About this clonotype itself: One base away lies a much larger clone, so this may be a sequencing read error. The chain links TRBV7-9 to TRBJ1-5, with a weak D call TRBD1 (5 bases). Trimming took off 0 bases at V and 9 bases at J, with 15 bases between the two ends. Germline CDR1 and CDR2: SEHNR and FQNEAQ (reference sequence). The CDR3 consists of 15 residues. The CDR3 spells CASSLADGGEVPQHF. In DNA, the CDR3 is TGTGCCAGCAGCTTAGCGGACGGGGGAGAGGTGCCCCAGCATTTT.

The genes are TRBV29-1 and TRBJ2-3, with 9 bases that match TRBD2. The germline gives CDR1 SQVTM, CDR2 ANQGSEA. J gave up 2 bases and V 6 bases, and 6 bases lay outside the gene matches. The CDR3 loop spans 14 amino acids. The CDR3 DNA reads as TGCAGCGTGATAGCGGGGGCCCTCACAGATACGCAGTATTTT. It translates to CSVIAGALTDTQYF.

This clonotype was counted between two and nine times. The chain is built from TRBV7-8 and TRBJ2-7; 8 nucleotides align to TRBD2. The V gene end was trimmed by 5 bases and the J gene end by 2 bases; junction bases not matched to a gene: 8. The CDR3 contains 15 residues. Germline lookup yields CDR1 SGHVS and CDR2 FQNEAQ. CDR3 sequence: CASSPIAGRTYEQYF. The CDR3 DNA reads as TGTGCCAGCAGCCCCATAGCGGGAAGAACCTACGAGCAGTACTTC.

This clonotype was recorded at least ten times. This sequence joins TRBV7-2 and TRBJ2-6; unclear D gene. The CDR3 has 14 amino acids. Trimming removed 8 bases from V and 0 bases from J, with 8 bases in between. Germline loops: CDR1 SGHTA, CDR2 FQGNSA. The DNA for the CDR3 is TGTGCCAGCCCGCGCAGCTCTGGGGCCAACGTCCTGACTTTC. It codes for CASPRSSGANVLTF. The whole variable domain, remainder taken from reference TRBV7-2 and TRBJ2-6, is GAGVSQSPSNKVTEKGKDVELRCDPISGHTALYWYRQSLGQGLEFLIYFQGNSAPDKSGLPSDRFSAERTGGSVSTLTIQRTQQEDSAVYLCASPRSSGANVLTFGAGSRLTVL.

This clonotype was found many times. For the CDR3, the DNA is TGCAGTGCTGGAGCCTCCTACGAGCAGTACTTC. Its translation: CSAGASYEQYF. The chain couples TRBV20-1 to TRBJ2-7; unclear D gene. In germline, CDR1 is DFQATT, CDR2 SNEGSKA (reference sequence). Trimming stripped 5 bases from V and 0 bases from J, with 5 bases between. This CDR3 is built from 11 residues.

In this sample, this clonotype turned up many times. The V gene is TRBV29-1, the J gene TRBJ1-2; no definite D call. V shed 3 bases and J shed 5 bases, with 7 bases lying between them. The germline V gene encodes CDR1 SQVTM and CDR2 ANQGSEA. The CDR3 spans 11 residues. CDR3 sequence reads: CSVEGGYGYTF. Here the CDR3 DNA reads TGCAGCGTTGAGGGAGGATATGGCTACACCTTC.

V is TRBV7-2 and J is TRBJ2-3; D remains unclear. V was cut by 5 bases and J by 7 bases, with 10 bases left in between. Looked up from germline, CDR1 is SGHTA and CDR2 is FQGNSA. This CDR3 is 12 amino acids long. The CDR3 spells CASSPAGYTQYF. Written as DNA, the CDR3 is TGTGCCAGCAGCCCCGCTGGCTATACGCAGTATTTT.

This clonotype was seen many times. The V gene is TRBV5-1, the J gene TRBJ2-3; TRBD1 agrees at 10 bases. The CDR3 is 16 residues long. V was pared by 4 bases and J by 2 bases, with 7 bases of the junction left unmatched. Germline-derived CDR1 and CDR2 are SGHRS and YFSETQ. The CDR3 DNA is TGCGCCAGCAGCAACGCCGGGACAGGGGTCACAGATACGCAGTATTTT. This encodes CASSNAGTGVTDTQYF.

This clonotype was recorded many times. An end of the junction differs from the germline gene, which may be a read error. This sequence joins TRBV2 and TRBJ2-1, with D tentatively TRBD2 (5 bases). CDR3 length: 9 amino acids. Germline loops: CDR1 SNHLY, CDR2 FYNNEI. This CDR3 reads CARSGEQFF. The CDR3 coding sequence is TGTGCCCGCAGCGGTGAGCAGTTCTTC.

Many counts were recorded for this clonotype. The chain combines TRBV28 with TRBJ2-6; 8 bases are shared with TRBD1. This CDR3 comprises 19 residues. The V gene's germline CDR1 is MDHEN and CDR2 SYDVKM. V gave up 5 bases and J gave up 2 bases; unmatched junction bases: 14. The CDR3 sequence is CASSVPRYRGSAGANVLTF. The CDR3 DNA reads as TGTGCCAGCAGTGTCCCACGGTACAGGGGGTCGGCTGGGGCCAACGTCCTGACTTTC.

V and J are TRBV18 and TRBJ1-1; D uncertain. Between the trimmed V and J ends, which lost 7 bases and 2 bases, there was a span of 11 bases. The germline gives CDR1 KGHSH, CDR2 LQKENI. This CDR3 has 13 amino acids. Here the CDR3 DNA reads TGTGCCAGCTGGGAGGGTACAAACACTGAAGCTTTCTTT. This translates into CASWEGTNTEAFF.

The V gene is TRBV2, the J gene TRBJ1-3, with D uncertain. V was pared by 6 bases and J by 0 bases, with 9 bases between. Germline CDR1 reads SNHLY; CDR2 reads FYNNEI. CDR3 length: 14 amino acids. CDR3 in DNA: TGTGCCAGCAGACCCATCAGCTCTGGAAACACCATATATTTT. It specifies CASRPISSGNTIYF. Full variable domain (missing parts from reference TRBV2 and TRBJ1-3): EPEVTQTPSHQVTQMGQEVILRCVPISNHLYFYWYRQILGQKVEFLVSFYNNEISEKSEIFDDQFSVERPDGSNFTLKIRSTKLEDSAMYFCASRPISSGNTIYFGEGSWLTVV.

This clonotype came up many times. This chain links TRBV7-2 with TRBJ2-3, with TRBD2 identical over 9 bases. The ends lost 2 bases at V and 7 bases at J; junction bases unmatched: 7. The CDR3 is 15 amino acids. CDR1 is SGHTA and CDR2 is FQGNSA in the germline V gene. CDR3 sequence (DNA): TGTGCCAGCAGCTTAATCGCTAGCGGGGCTAATACGCAGTATTTT. Translating gives CASSLIASGANTQYF.

The chain combines TRBV30 with TRBJ1-1, with 10 bases aligning to TRBD1. Per germline, CDR1 GTSNPN and CDR2 SVGIG (reference sequence). V lost 3 bases to trimming and J lost 0 bases; unmatched junction nucleotides: 7. The CDR3 has 16 residues. The CDR3 nucleotides are TGTGCCTGGAGGGAAGACAGGGGGCGGCTGAACACTGAAGCTTTCTTT. This gives the protein CAWREDRGRLNTEAFF.

This clonotype occurred many times. J is TRBJ1-1 and V is TRBV28, with a tentative D call TRBD1 (5 bases). V was clipped by 2 bases and J by 9 bases, with 10 bases between them. In germline, CDR1 is MDHEN, CDR2 SYDVKM. This CDR3 contains 12 residues. The CDR3 nucleotides are TGTGCCAGCAGTTTACCCCGGGGGAAAGCTTTCTTT. Protein product: CASSLPRGKAFF. Drawing the rest from reference TRBV28 and TRBJ1-1, the complete variable domain is DVKVTQSSRYLVKRTGEKVFLECVQDMDHENMFWYRQDPGLGLRLIYFSYDVKMKEKGDIPEGYSVSREKKERFSLILESASTNQTSMYLCASSLPRGKAFFGQGTRLTVV.

This clonotype was picked up many times. The chain couples TRBV12-3 or TRBV12-4 to TRBJ2-5; D is undetermined. V shed 6 bases and J shed 3 bases, with 8 bases lying between them. This CDR3 comprises 12 residues. CDR3 DNA sequence: TGTGCCAGCAGCCACTCGGAAGAGACCCAGTACTTC. As protein: CASSHSEETQYF.

The V gene is TRBV5-1, the J gene TRBJ2-1; 12 bases are shared with TRBD2. The CDR3 covers 15 residues. V gave up 5 bases and J gave up 4 bases; unmatched junction bases: 4. From germline, CDR1 is SGHRS and CDR2 YFSETQ. As DNA, the CDR3 is TGCGCCAGCAGGACAGGACTAGCGGGATACAATGAGCAGTTCTTC. Amino acids: CASRTGLAGYNEQFF. Based on the CDR3 plus reference TRBV5-1 and TRBJ2-1, the full variable domain is KAGVTQTPRYLIKTRGQQVTLSCSPISGHRSVSWYQQTPGQGLQFLFEYFSETQRNKGNFPGRFSGRQFSNSRSEMNVSTLELGDSALYLCASRTGLAGYNEQFFGPGTRLTVL.